A selection of T cell receptor beta chains follows, all from one sample in a study of OX40 agonist ivuxolimab in advanced cancers. Assay used: immunoSEQ multiplex PCR; TCRdb lists only in-frame clones, some missing. The data show tens of thousands of clones, 85% to 95% seen once. Sequencing was performed on CD4+ or CD8+ T cells sorted from blood, taken in a trial of the OX40 agonist ivuxolimab. The receptors stem from an adult with an advanced solid tumor such as melanoma, head and neck, liver or kidney cancer. Each CDR3 is given with its conserved first and last residue. Fields, in order: CDR3 length, J gene, V gene, D gene, clone size, CDR3 protein, CDR3 DNA. D genes are given only for firm matches. Some rows mark clone size as missing; the rest say once, few, many or name a class of expanded clone.

13,TRBJ2-1,TRBV15,-,once,CATSRFKANEQFF,TGTGCCACCAGCAGATTCAAGGCCAATGAGCAGTTCTTC
14,TRBJ2-7,TRBV5-6,-,-,CASSSGTLIYEQYF,TGTGCCAGCAGCTCGGGGACGCTGATATACGAGCAGTACTTC
13,TRBJ2-7,TRBV6-6,-,-,CASRSRDSYEQYF,TGTGCCAGCCGTAGCAGAGACTCCTACGAGCAGTACTTC
11,TRBJ2-2,TRBV29-1,-,-,CSVGRDGELFF,TGCAGCGTTGGGCGGGACGGGGAGCTGTTTTTT
15,TRBJ2-1,TRBV6-5,TRBD2,-,CASTPLGREDDEQFF,TGTGCCAGCACCCCCCTCGGGCGGGAGGACGATGAGCAGTTCTTC
11,TRBJ2-7,TRBV19,-,-,CASSNQWEQYF,TGTGCCAGTAGTAACCAGTGGGAGCAGTACTTC
15,TRBJ2-1,TRBV6-5,TRBD1,-,CASSLGTGEFYEQFF,TGTGCCAGCAGCCTCGGGACAGGGGAATTCTATGAGCAGTTCTTC
14,TRBJ1-1,TRBV19,-,-,CASSYDSGDTEAFF,TGTGCCAGTAGTTATGACAGCGGAGACACTGAAGCTTTCTTT
13,TRBJ2-7,TRBV29-1,-,-,CSVRSERSYEQYF,TGCAGCGTTCGTAGCGAACGATCCTACGAGCAGTACTTC
17,TRBJ2-7,TRBV4-1,-,-,CASSQEGNGLGSYEQYF,TGCGCCAGCAGCCAAGAGGGGAACGGGCTCGGCTCCTACGAGCAGTACTTC
14,TRBJ2-3,TRBV5-1,-,-,CASSPGTIMDTQYF,TGCGCCAGCAGCCCCGGGACCATCATGGATACGCAGTATTTT
14,TRBJ2-7,TRBV10-3,TRBD2,-,CATSGSGTSYEQYF,TGTGCCACCTCGGGTAGCGGGACCTCCTACGAGCAGTACTTC
15,TRBJ1-2,TRBV28,TRBD1,-,CASSLPGQGNYGYTF,TGTGCCAGCAGTCTGCCGGGACAGGGCAACTATGGCTACACCTTC
14,TRBJ1-2,TRBV2,TRBD1,-,CASTAGTGAGGYTF,TGTGCCAGCACCGCCGGGACAGGGGCAGGCGGCTACACCTTC
15,TRBJ2-7,TRBV9,-,-,CASSVAPGATGEQYF,TGTGCCAGCAGCGTAGCACCCGGGGCGACGGGTGAGCAGTACTTC
16,TRBJ2-5,TRBV27,TRBD1,-,CASSPRTGGLEETQYF,TGTGCCAGCAGTCCCCGGACAGGGGGATTAGAAGAGACCCAGTACTTC
13,TRBJ1-1,TRBV19,-,-,CASSMTENTEAFF,TGTGCCAGTAGTATGACGGAGAACACTGAAGCTTTCTTT
15,TRBJ2-1,TRBV6-5,-,-,CASSYRAESYNEQFF,TGTGCCAGCAGTTACAGGGCGGAATCCTACAATGAGCAGTTCTTC
16,TRBJ2-4,TRBV28,-,-,CASSEDFETAKNIQYF,TGTGCCAGCAGTGAGGACTTCGAGACAGCCAAAAACATTCAGTACTTC
14,TRBJ1-3,TRBV28,-,-,CASSPSLEFDTIYF,TGTGCCAGCAGCCCCAGCCTTGAGTTTGACACCATATATTTT
11,TRBJ1-1,TRBV19,-,once,CASSITTEAFF,TGTGCCAGTAGTATAACCACTGAAGCTTTCTTT
13,TRBJ2-7,TRBV27,-,-,CASSHSPSYEQYF,TGTGCCAGCAGCCACTCCCCAAGCTACGAGCAGTACTTC
12,TRBJ2-3,TRBV19,-,-,CASSIDGPTQYF,TGTGCCAGTAGTATAGACGGCCCCACCCAGTATTTT
15,TRBJ2-1,TRBV6-5,TRBD2,few,CASSFGTSGGAHQFF,TGTGCCAGCAGCTTCGGGACTAGCGGGGGGGCTCACCAGTTCTTC
13,TRBJ1-5,TRBV30,-,-,CAWSPQNNQPQHF,TGTGCCTGGAGCCCTCAAAACAATCAGCCCCAGCATTTT
14,TRBJ1-1,TRBV6-5,-,-,CASSLWSRGAEAFF,TGTGCCAGCAGTTTGTGGAGCAGGGGAGCTGAAGCTTTCTTT
14,TRBJ2-1,TRBV27,-,-,CASQGYTIGNEQFF,TGTGCCAGCCAGGGGTATACCATTGGGAATGAGCAGTTCTTC
14,TRBJ1-3,TRBV5-1,-,-,CASSQEPSGNTIYF,TGCGCCAGCAGCCAGGAACCCTCTGGAAACACCATATATTTT
14,TRBJ2-7,TRBV9,-,-,CASSVEWGPYEQYF,TGTGCCAGCAGCGTAGAATGGGGCCCCTACGAGCAGTACTTC
13,TRBJ1-6,TRBV28,-,few,CASSTQGPRALHF,TGTGCCAGCAGTACACAGGGACCCCGAGCCCTCCACTTT
13,TRBJ2-7,TRBV7-9,TRBD1,-,CASSSETGYEQYF,TGTGCCAGCAGCTCTGAGACAGGGTACGAGCAGTACTTC
15,TRBJ1-5,TRBV7-3,TRBD1,-,CASSLSGQGNQPQHF,TGTGCCAGCAGCTTGTCGGGACAGGGGAATCAGCCCCAGCATTTT
13,TRBJ2-7,TRBV30,-,-,CAWSVGHSYEQYF,TGTGCCTGGAGTGTAGGCCACTCCTACGAGCAGTACTTC
12,TRBJ2-2,TRBV11-2,-,-,CASSLVTGELFF,TGTGCCAGCAGCTTGGTCACCGGGGAGCTGTTTTTT
15,TRBJ1-5,TRBV6-1,-,-,CASTNRGVSNQPQHF,TGTGCCAGCACTAATAGGGGGGTCAGCAATCAGCCCCAGCATTTT
12,TRBJ2-1,TRBV7-2,-,-,CASSLRVDEQFF,TGTGCCAGCAGCTTGAGGGTGGATGAGCAGTTCTTC
15,TRBJ2-3,TRBV15,-,-,CATSREPGVADTQYF,TGTGCCACCAGCAGAGAACCGGGGGTTGCAGATACGCAGTATTTT